The 14 T cell receptor beta chains below come from one sample, sequenced in a study of shared clonotypes between healthy human individuals. Repertoires were generated with immunoSEQ multiplex PCR, while TCRdb's copy carries only in-frame clones and drops some. Altogether more than 2,000,000 clones are present, more than 90% being singletons, with the ten largest covering about 0.13%. Sequenced material: naive CD4+ T cells sorted from blood. The subset denotes: CD45RA+ positively selected. The receptors shown here come from a man aged 18 to 29 in good health.

The rearrangement joins TRBV4-1 to TRBJ1-2, with D tentatively TRBD1 (5 bases). Germline V gene data show CDR1 as MGHRA and CDR2 as YSYEKL. Trimming removed 2 bases at V and 7 bases at J, with 14 bases between. The CDR3 spans 14 residues. CDR3 amino acids: CASSQPMGGSGYTF. DNA of the CDR3: TGCGCCAGCAGCCAACCCATGGGGGGTAGTGGCTACACCTTC.

The chain joins TRBV5-4 to TRBJ2-5; tentatively, D is TRBD2 (5 bases). Trimming took 4 bases from V and 2 from J, leaving 9 bases between them. The CDR3 has 13 residues. Germline loops: CDR1 SGHNT, CDR2 YYREEE (reference sequence). In DNA, the CDR3 is TGTGCCAGCAGCCACACTAGACAAGAGACCCAGTACTTC. Protein: CASSHTRQETQYF. The full variable domain, its missing parts supplied by reference TRBV5-4 and TRBJ2-5, is ETGVTQSPTHLIKTRGQQVTLRCSSQSGHNTVSWYQQALGQGPQFIFQYYREEENGRGNFPPRFSGLQFPNYSSELNVNALELDDSALYLCASSHTRQETQYFGPGTRLLVL.

This clone was recorded once. The gene calls are TRBV5-1 and TRBJ2-7; 8 nucleotides align to TRBD2. J gave up 5 bases and V 3 bases, and 7 bases lay outside the gene matches. This CDR3 comprises 14 residues. Germline V lookup: CDR1 SGHRS, CDR2 YFSETQ. The CDR3 DNA reads TGCGCCAGCAGCTACCTAGGGACTAGTGACGAGCAGTACTTC. Its translation: CASSYLGTSDEQYF.

As for this clone: The sample has other DNA sequences that encode this CDR3 too. CDR3 nucleotide sequence: TGTGCCATCAGTGATGGACAGGGCGGCACAGATACGCAGTATTTT. Residues: CAISDGQGGTDTQYF. V is TRBV10-3 and J is TRBJ2-3; TRBD1 aligns across 8 bases. The length of the CDR3 is 15 residues. Germline CDR1 and CDR2: ENHRY and SYGVKD. V shed 3 bases and J 1 base; nucleotides not matched to a gene: 3.

The V gene is TRBV7-9, the J gene TRBJ1-6; D is unclear. Germline V gene data show CDR1 as SEHNR and CDR2 as FQNEAQ (reference sequence). V was pared by 1 base and J by 19 bases, with 14 bases between. The length of the CDR3 is 12 residues. CDR3 protein: CASSLDPLLVHF. CDR3 DNA: TGTGCCAGCAGCTTAGATCCTTTGCTCGTTCACTTT.

The genes are TRBV5-6 and TRBJ1-3, with no clear D. V was cut by 0 bases and J by 0 bases, with 7 bases left in between. The CDR3 is 15 amino acids. Germline assignment: CDR1 SGHDT and CDR2 YYEEEE. For the CDR3, the DNA is TGTGCCAGCAGCTTGGAGCTGAGCTCTGGAAACACCATATATTTT. This sequence encodes CASSLELSSGNTIYF.

CDR3 coding DNA: TGTGCCATCAGTGAGGGGCAGGGGATACCTGAAGCTTTCTTT. Residues: CAISEGQGIPEAFF. The rearrangement joins TRBV10-3 to TRBJ1-1; perhaps TRBD1 as D (6 bases). Germline-derived CDR1 and CDR2 are ENHRY and SYGVKD. Trimming took off 2 bases at V and 6 bases at J, with 13 bases between the two ends. This CDR3 spans 14 amino acids.

CDR3 nucleotide sequence: TGTGCCAGCAGCTTCAATGACGGGGGCCCCCAGTACTTC. Encoded protein: CASSFNDGGPQYF. The chain couples TRBV11-2 to TRBJ2-5; D is perhaps TRBD1 or TRBD2 (6 bases each). Trimming stripped 3 bases from V and 9 bases from J, with 14 bases between. The germline V gene has CDR1 SGHAT and CDR2 FQNNGV. This CDR3 contains 13 residues.

This chain links TRBV14 with TRBJ1-1; D is possibly TRBD1 (6 bases). Germline loops: CDR1 SGHDN, CDR2 FVKESK. V was clipped by 5 bases and J by 8 bases, with 15 bases between them. The CDR3 consists of 13 residues. The CDR3 bases are TGTGCCAGCAGCGGTCAACCGGGGACAGAAGCTTTCTTT. As protein: CASSGQPGTEAFF. Full variable domain (outside the CDR3, taken from reference TRBV14 and TRBJ1-1): EAGVTQFPSHSVIEKGQTVTLRCDPISGHDNLYWYRRVMGKEIKFLLHFVKESKQDESGMPNNRFLAERTGGTYSTLKVQPAELEDSGVYFCASSGQPGTEAFFGQGTRLTVV.

The chain combines TRBV5-1 with TRBJ1-2; D gene unclear. Trimming took 0 bases from V and 6 from J, leaving 9 bases between them. In germline, CDR1 is SGHRS, CDR2 YFSETQ. This CDR3 is 13 amino acids long. CDR3: CASSLGDPNGYTF. In nucleotides, the CDR3 is TGCGCCAGCAGCTTGGGAGATCCAAATGGCTACACCTTC. The entire variable domain, with the rest obtained from reference TRBV5-1 and TRBJ1-2, is as follows: KAGVTQTPRYLIKTRGQQVTLSCSPISGHRSVSWYQQTPGQGLQFLFEYFSETQRNKGNFPGRFSGRQFSNSRSEMNVSTLELGDSALYLCASSLGDPNGYTFGSGTRLTVV.

A word on this clone: Other nucleotide sequences in the sample specify the same CDR3. This rearrangement joins TRBV7-2 to TRBJ1-1; D is ambiguous. The CDR3 extends over 14 amino acids. Trimming took off 1 base at V and 0 bases at J, with 6 bases between the two ends. Germline V lookup: CDR1 SGHTA, CDR2 FQGNSA. CDR3 residues: CASSLGRMNTEAFF. The CDR3 nucleotides are TGTGCCAGCAGCTTAGGCCGCATGAACACTGAAGCTTTCTTT. The whole variable domain, remainder taken from reference TRBV7-2 and TRBJ1-1, is GAGVSQSPSNKVTEKGKDVELRCDPISGHTALYWYRQSLGQGLEFLIYFQGNSAPDKSGLPSDRFSAERTGGSVSTLTIQRTQQEDSAVYLCASSLGRMNTEAFFGQGTRLTVV.

The rearrangement joins TRBV30 to TRBJ1-2; the match to TRBD1 covers 9 bases. Germline V lookup: CDR1 GTSNPN, CDR2 SVGIG (reference sequence). After removal of 8 bases from V and 7 bases from J, the junction contained 8 bases not matched to a gene. The CDR3 loop spans 12 amino acids. The CDR3 DNA is TGTGCCAGCCGGGAGGACAGGGGTGGCTACACCTTC. This gives the protein CASREDRGGYTF.

The rearrangement joins TRBV5-1 to TRBJ2-3, with D tentatively TRBD1 or TRBD2 (5 bases each). V was pared by 0 bases and J by 1 base, with 15 bases between. The CDR3 length is 17 residues. Looked up from germline, CDR1 is SGHRS and CDR2 is YFSETQ. As DNA, the CDR3 is TGCGCCAGCAGCTTGGCCTGGTCAGGGAGCGGCACAGATACGCAGTATTTT. Translating gives CASSLAWSGSGTDTQYF.

J is TRBJ2-7 and V is TRBV11-2, with 7 bases identical to TRBD2. In germline, CDR1 is SGHAT, CDR2 FQNNGV. The V and J ends lost 4 bases and 2 bases, in that order; junction bases with no gene match: 8. The CDR3 sequence is 15 residues long. The CDR3 nucleotides read TGTGCCAGCAGCTCCACCGTAGCGGGCCCCTACGAGCAGTACTTC. Its protein is CASSSTVAGPYEQYF.